Sequencing of this T cell receptor (beta chain) was carried out in a study of response to subunit inactivated influenza vaccine (dated by TCRdb to 2016 to 2018). For context, the study as a whole: The study used deep quantitative T cell receptor repertoire profiling to track responses to a trivalent subunit inactivated influenza vaccine. Points the paper makes about the study in general: The authors proposed that each seasonal influenza vaccination may bring in only a limited number of new T cells.

Libraries were built with RT-PCR. Sequencing relied on an Illumina HiSeq 2500. In-frame beta chains were kept once TCRdb had trimmed the public reads at Q25 with fastp and called clones with MiXCR. Merged by CDR3 protein, the rows form single entries marked with the most common genes and DNA. The sample table records about 570,000 distinct CDR3 sequences; over 9% of these occur just once. 9.5% to 11% of the sample lies in the top ten. For this clonotype: Its antigen remains unidentified. Base qualities are missing; no much larger clone stands one base away.

The CDR3 numbers 14 residues from cysteine through phenylalanine. CDR3 DNA is the only sequence kept; it has 42 bases, read in frame from the first base. CDR1 and CDR2 (SGHTA, FQGNSA) derive from the germline V gene. V and J are truncated by 0 bases and 5 bases respectively, leaving an intervening sequence of 11 bases. These data were likewise used in another study, on T cells expressing NK-cell markers. The second paper states: The TCR beta cDNA libraries were made using 5'RACE template switching, a step that added both a universal primer site and unique molecular identifiers. TCR beta-chain repertoires were profiled in sorted CD3+CD56+NKG2C+, CD3+CD56+NKG2C- and CD3+CD56-NKG2C+ T-cell subsets from about 8 donors. Of the eight sequenced donors, seven were found to be HCMV-seropositive and one was found to be HCMV-seronegative. In several experiments an anti-gammadeltaTCR antibody was added to restrict sorting to alphabetaTCR-expressing T cells. In five to seven donors, the dominant CD3+CD56+NKG2C+ clonotypes were among the top 10 CD8+ clonotypes and accounted for about 1.0-7.5% of CD8+ T cells. Those dominant clonotypes were again the most abundant among CD3+CD56-NKG2C+ cells in a handful of donors, at roughly 25-65%. Whether the expanded NKG2C-expressing T cell clones were specific for HCMV antigens remained unclear. Randomly selected healthy volunteers, three men and five women, were used as the eight sequenced donors. To determine HCMV serostatus, a commercial ELISA kit was used to detect HCMV-specific IgG in serum. Peripheral blood mononuclear cells were isolated from blood by Ficoll density gradient centrifugation. For about 6 donors, bulk peripheral blood T-cell repertoires were additionally sequenced from unsorted PBMC. cDNA synthesis was primed from the TCR beta constant segment and was followed by two successive PCR amplification steps. Illumina HiSeq 2000/2500, MiSeq or NextSeq was used to sequence libraries as 2 x 150 bp reads. MIGEC was used to demultiplex reads and group the reads by UMI, and MiTCR was used to assemble and quantify clonotypes. To remove erroneous sequences, TCR cDNA sequences were retained only when supported by two or more reads. The tcR package was used for downstream repertoire analysis, and clonotypes were matched between fractions using CDR3 nucleotide sequence together with V segment. VDJmatch was used to annotate antigen specificity against VDJdb, with one amino acid substitution allowed in CDR3.

This TCR derives from a man aged 50-60 years who received an inactivated influenza vaccine. Donor details come from another sample of the same person, matched by shared clones. The rearrangement joined TRBV7-2 to TRBJ2-7; too little of a D gene remains to name it. The sample consisted of PBMCs from blood, taken on the day of vaccination. This receptor carries the CDR3 CASSLAVRHNEQYF. In nucleotides, the sequence is TGTGCCAGCAGCTTAGCGGTAAGGCATAACGAGCAGTACTTC.